The entry that follows covers one T cell receptor (beta chain) sequence. Its specificity is unknown. This sample is drawn from a study of post-analysis software for immune sequencing data. Points from the study as a whole: Significantly lower normalized Chao1 diversity was seen in multiple sclerosis patients than in controls. The study found TRBV5-6, TRBV5-1 and TRBV20-1 among about five TRBV segments more frequent in patients than controls.

Germline values: CDR1 SGHRS, CDR2 YFSETQ. Between the trimmed V and J ends, which lost 6 bases and 1 base, there was a span of 10 bases. The CDR3 covers 13 residues. Prepared TCR beta cDNA libraries contained unique molecular identifiers. Each CDR3 protein gets one entry after TCRdb re-called the PCR reads with MiXCR. The sample contains more than 450,000 distinct CDR3 sequences, 30% to 40% of which appear only once. Sequencing was carried out using blood. The chain joins TRBV5-1 to TRBJ1-1; D call uncertain. The TCR sequence derives from a girl aged 2-17 years with multiple sclerosis. CDR3 loop: CASKRPGNTEAFF. The CDR3 nucleotides read TGCGCCAGCAAAAGGCCTGGGAACACTGAAGCTTTCTTT. Supplemented by reference TRBV5-1 and TRBJ1-1, the full variable domain reads KAGVTQTPRYLIKTRGQQVTLSCSPISGHRSVSWYQQTPGQGLQFLFEYFSETQRNKGNFPGRFSGRQFSNSRSEMNVSTLELGDSALYLCASKRPGNTEAFFGQGTRLTVV.